Sequencing of this TCR beta chain was carried out in a study of neurological immune-mediated disorders. Overall study results and limits: Falling below healthy controls, multiple sclerosis showed the least TCR clonal expansion, while HTLV-1-associated myelopathy showed the most.

Sequencing of 15-18 subjects in each run yielded over 200 million TCR-beta sequences. Via MiXCR, TCRdb re-called the 5' RACE reads, giving one row per CDR3 protein. The repertoire holds tens of thousands of distinct CDR3 sequences, with less than 15% as singletons. This clonotype was detected ten times or more. Its specificity is not known. CDR1 is SGHRS and CDR2 is YFSETQ in the germline V gene. J was trimmed by 6 bases and V by 4 bases; bases with no gene match: 7. There are 16 residues in the CDR3. Time point reported: technical triplicate 1. The T cells used for sorted libraries numbered about 970,000, either CD4+ or CD8+.

The chain employs TRBV5-1 and TRBJ2-2; 12 nucleotides agree with TRBD2. Input material: CD4+ T cells from blood. This TCR came from a female donor with HTLV-1-associated myelopathy (HAM/TSP). The CDR3 coding sequence is TGCGCCAGCAGCCCGCGACTAGCGGGAGTGGCCGGGGAGCTGTTTTTT. Protein sequence: CASSPRLAGVAGELFF.